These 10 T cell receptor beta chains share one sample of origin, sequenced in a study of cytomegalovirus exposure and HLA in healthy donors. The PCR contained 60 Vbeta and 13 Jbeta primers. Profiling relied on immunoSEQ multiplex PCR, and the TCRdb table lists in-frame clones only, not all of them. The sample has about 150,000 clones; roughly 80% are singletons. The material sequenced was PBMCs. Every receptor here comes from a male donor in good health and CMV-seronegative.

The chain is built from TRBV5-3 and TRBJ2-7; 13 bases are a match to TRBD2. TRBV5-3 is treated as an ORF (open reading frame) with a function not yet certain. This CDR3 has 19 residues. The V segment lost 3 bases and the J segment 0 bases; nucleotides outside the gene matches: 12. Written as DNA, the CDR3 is TGTGCCAGAAGCTCCGCGGGACTAGCGGGAAATGGGAGCTCCTACGAGCAGTACTTC. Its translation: CARSSAGLAGNGSSYEQYF.

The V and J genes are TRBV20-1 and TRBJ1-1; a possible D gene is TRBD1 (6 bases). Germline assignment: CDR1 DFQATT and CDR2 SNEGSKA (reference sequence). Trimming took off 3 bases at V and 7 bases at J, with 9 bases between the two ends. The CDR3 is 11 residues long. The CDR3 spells CSASYRDEAFF. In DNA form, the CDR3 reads TGCAGTGCTAGCTACAGGGATGAAGCTTTCTTT.

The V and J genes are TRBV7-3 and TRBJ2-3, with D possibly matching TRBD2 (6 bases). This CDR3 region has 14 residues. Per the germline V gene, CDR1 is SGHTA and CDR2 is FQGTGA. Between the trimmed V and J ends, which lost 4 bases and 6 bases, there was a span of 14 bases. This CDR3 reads CASSSGLLGDTQYF. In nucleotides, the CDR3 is TGTGCCAGCAGCTCGGGACTCTTGGGGGATACGCAGTATTTT.

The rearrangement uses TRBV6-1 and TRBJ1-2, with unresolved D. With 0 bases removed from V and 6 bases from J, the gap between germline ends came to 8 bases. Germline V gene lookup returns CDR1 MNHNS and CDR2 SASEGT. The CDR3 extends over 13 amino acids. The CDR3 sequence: CASSEAWGDGYTF. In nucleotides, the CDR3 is TGTGCCAGCAGTGAAGCGTGGGGAGATGGCTACACCTTC.

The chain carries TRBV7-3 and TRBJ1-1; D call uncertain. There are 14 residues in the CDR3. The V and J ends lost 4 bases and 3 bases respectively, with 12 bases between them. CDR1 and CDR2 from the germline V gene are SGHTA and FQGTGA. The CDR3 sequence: CASSSTGGYTEAFF. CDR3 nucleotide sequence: TGTGCCAGCAGCTCGACGGGCGGGTACACTGAAGCTTTCTTT.

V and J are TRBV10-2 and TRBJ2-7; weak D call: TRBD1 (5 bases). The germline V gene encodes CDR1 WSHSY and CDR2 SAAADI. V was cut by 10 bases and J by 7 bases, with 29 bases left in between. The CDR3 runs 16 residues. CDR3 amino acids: CATALGQQHPPGEQYF. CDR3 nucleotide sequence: TGCGCCACCGCATTGGGGCAGCAGCACCCCCCAGGGGAGCAGTACTTC.

CDR3 in amino acids: CASSLGQAYNEQFF. CDR3 bases: TGTGCCAGCAGTTTGGGACAGGCCTACAATGAGCAGTTCTTC. The chain combines TRBV27 with TRBJ2-1; 8 nucleotides line up with TRBD1. Unmatched junction bases numbered 0, after V lost 3 bases and J lost 2 bases. Germline CDR1 MNHEY, CDR2 SMNVEV (reference sequence). The CDR3 contains 14 residues.

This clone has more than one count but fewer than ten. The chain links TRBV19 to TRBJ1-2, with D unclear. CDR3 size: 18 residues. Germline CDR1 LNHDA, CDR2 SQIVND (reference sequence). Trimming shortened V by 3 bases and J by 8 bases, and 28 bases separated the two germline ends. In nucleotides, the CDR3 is TGTGCCAGTAGTATTTTTCGTTATATTGGCCAGGCCTCGGGAGGCTACACCTTC. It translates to CASSIFRYIGQASGGYTF.

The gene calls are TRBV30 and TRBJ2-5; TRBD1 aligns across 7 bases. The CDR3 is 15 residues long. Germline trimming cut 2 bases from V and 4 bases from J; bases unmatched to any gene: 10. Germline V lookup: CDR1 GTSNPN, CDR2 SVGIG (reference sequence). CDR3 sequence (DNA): TGTGCCTGGAGTTCTCCCCGACAGGGCCGAGAGACCCAGTACTTC. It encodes CAWSSPRQGRETQYF.

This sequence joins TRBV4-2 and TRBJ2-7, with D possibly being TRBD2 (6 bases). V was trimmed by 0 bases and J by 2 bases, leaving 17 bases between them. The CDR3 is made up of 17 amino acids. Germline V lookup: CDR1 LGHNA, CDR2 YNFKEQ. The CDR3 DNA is TGTGCCAGCAGCCAAGATCACGGGGAGGTGGGGGCCTACGAGCAGTACTTC. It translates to CASSQDHGEVGAYEQYF.